These 24 T cell receptor beta chains came from one sample sequenced in a study of T cell responses to AZD1222 COVID-19 vaccine. The protocol was immunoSEQ multiplex PCR, while the TCRdb copy is restricted to in-frame clones and leaves out a portion. The table has more than 80,000 clones, about 91% seen once. Material: peripheral blood, obtained on day 0 of MenACWY control vaccination. Receptor source: an adult in good health.

The V and J genes are TRBV6-5 and TRBJ1-2; no firm D call. The CDR3 has 11 residues. Germline-derived CDR1 and CDR2 are MNHEY and SVGAGI. V lost 5 bases, J lost 2 bases, and 3 bases lay in between. The CDR3 DNA is TGTGCCAGCAGTATGAACTATGGCTACACCTTC. Amino acids: CASSMNYGYTF.

V and J are TRBV3-1 (or the pseudogene TRBV3-2) and TRBJ1-2; a weak D match, TRBD1 (5 bases). CDR3 length: 13 amino acids. Trimming took off 2 bases at V and 5 bases at J, with 9 bases between the two ends. Germline CDR1 and CDR2: LGHDT and YNNKEL (reference sequence). Here the CDR3 reads CASSQLQAYGYTF. The CDR3 DNA follows: TGTGCCAGCAGCCAACTACAGGCATATGGCTACACCTTC.

This chain links TRBV7-9 with TRBJ1-2; D ambiguous. Germline V gives CDR1 SEHNR, CDR2 FQNEAQ (reference sequence). With 5 bases removed from V and 4 bases from J, the gap between germline ends came to 17 bases. The CDR3 covers 15 residues. As DNA, the CDR3 is TGTGCCAGCAGCCTCCACCGGACTGAAGCCTATGGCTACACCTTC. This translates into CASSLHRTEAYGYTF.

The CDR3 DNA is TGTGCCTGGGCCGGGACTCGGGGGGAAAAACTGTTTTTT. This translates into CAWAGTRGEKLFF. The J gene is TRBJ1-4, the V gene TRBV30; D is possibly TRBD1 (5 bases). The germline gives CDR1 GTSNPN, CDR2 SVGIG (reference sequence). The CDR3 extends over 13 amino acids. Between the trimmed V and J ends, which lost 5 bases and 8 bases, there was a span of 15 bases.

The chain is built from TRBV24-1 and TRBJ2-1, with 12 bases fitting TRBD2. V was pared by 4 bases and J by 10 bases, with 10 bases of the junction left unmatched. This CDR3 has 16 amino acids. CDR1 is KGHDR, CDR2 SFDVKD, per germline. This CDR3 is CATSEQTSGGYSEQFF. The CDR3 bases are TGTGCCACCAGTGAGCAGACTAGCGGGGGATATTCCGAGCAGTTCTTC.

The chain recombines TRBV18 with TRBJ2-1, with 11 nucleotides matching TRBD2. The germline V gene has CDR1 KGHSH and CDR2 LQKENI. V was clipped by 2 bases and J by 4 bases; unmatched bases: 4. CDR3 length: 16 residues. The CDR3 reads CASSPSLAGGYNEQFF. CDR3 nucleotides: TGTGCCAGCTCACCATCTCTAGCGGGGGGATACAATGAGCAGTTCTTC.

This sequence joins TRBV7-8 and TRBJ2-3; TRBD2 is a possible D gene (5 bases). Germline values: CDR1 SGHVS, CDR2 FQNEAQ. This CDR3 comprises 17 residues. Trimming took off 4 bases at V and 1 base at J, with 18 bases between the two ends. DNA of the CDR3: TGTGCCAGCAGCTCCCGGAAGGTGATTAGCGGCACAGATACGCAGTATTTT. Amino acid sequence: CASSSRKVISGTDTQYF.

The DNA for the CDR3 is TGCGCCAATCGTCCCGTCCTTTCTGGGACAGGGTATAGCAATCAGCCCCAGCATTTT. Protein sequence: CANRPVLSGTGYSNQPQHF. The chain combines TRBV10-1 with TRBJ1-5; 9 positions match TRBD1. J gave up 0 bases and V 10 bases, and 19 bases lay outside the gene matches. Germline V CDR1 and CDR2: WNHNN, SYGVQD (reference sequence). The CDR3 is 19 residues long.

V gene TRBV7-2 combines with J gene TRBJ2-7, with D perhaps matching TRBD1 (6 bases). Germline V lookup: CDR1 SGHTA, CDR2 FQGNSA. V shed 2 bases and J shed 4 bases, with 12 bases lying between them. The CDR3 loop spans 14 amino acids. The CDR3 coding sequence is TGTGCCAGCAGCTTAACAGGGAATGTTTACGAGCAGTACTTC. Its translation: CASSLTGNVYEQYF.

This clone was recorded only once. V gene TRBV6-2 or TRBV6-3 combines with J gene TRBJ1-2; maybe TRBD1 (6 bases). The CDR3 loop spans 15 amino acids. V was shortened by 4 bases and J by 8 bases, with 20 bases between the two germline ends. CDR1 is MNHEY and CDR2 is SVGEGT in the germline V gene. The CDR3 spells CASSFRQAASKGYTF. The CDR3 nucleotides read TGTGCCAGCAGTTTCCGACAGGCGGCTTCTAAGGGCTACACCTTC.

This clone is termed medium-sized. This chain uses TRBV9 with TRBJ2-7; 7 positions agree with TRBD2. In germline, CDR1 is SGDLS, CDR2 YYNGEE. The CDR3 has 14 residues. The V and J ends lost 3 bases and 1 base, in that order; junction bases with no gene match: 4. This CDR3 reads CASSEASGSYEQYF. CDR3 nucleotide sequence: TGTGCCAGCAGCGAGGCTAGCGGTTCCTACGAGCAGTACTTC.

The V gene is TRBV28, the J gene TRBJ1-6; the D gene is possibly TRBD1 (5 bases). Germline V lookup: CDR1 MDHEN, CDR2 SYDVKM. The V end was cut by 2 bases, the J end by 7 bases, with 9 bases between. This CDR3 contains 14 residues. The DNA of the CDR3 is TGTGCCAGCAGTTTAGGACATAGGAATTCACCCCTCCACTTT. Protein product: CASSLGHRNSPLHF.

V gene TRBV14 combines with J gene TRBJ2-2; D not resolved. V lost 1 base and J lost 3, with 9 bases in between. The V gene's germline CDR1 is SGHDN and CDR2 FVKESK. CDR3 length: 15 amino acids. This chain's CDR3 is CASSQVYTYTGELFF. The CDR3 nucleotides are TGTGCCAGCAGCCAAGTCTACACATACACCGGGGAGCTGTTTTTT.

This clone was picked up one time. The genes are TRBV12-3 or TRBV12-4 and TRBJ2-7, with TRBD1 matching over 7 bases. V lost 7 bases and J lost 8; bases outside the gene matches: 11. This CDR3 has 13 amino acids. CDR3 loop: CASTFSEGAKQYF. Written as DNA, the CDR3 is TGTGCCAGCACCTTCTCCGAGGGGGCGAAGCAGTACTTC.

The rearrangement uses TRBV3-1 (or the pseudogene TRBV3-2) and TRBJ1-4; D is unclear. Germline CDR1 and CDR2: LGHDT and YNNKEL (reference sequence). This CDR3 comprises 14 residues. Trimming took 5 bases from V and 8 from J, leaving 15 bases between them. CDR3 residues: CASSSGIGREKLFF. CDR3 in DNA: TGTGCCAGCAGCTCCGGAATTGGGAGGGAAAAACTGTTTTTT.

The V gene is TRBV19, the J gene TRBJ2-3, with D perhaps matching TRBD1 or TRBD2 (5 bases each). CDR1 and CDR2 from the germline V gene are LNHDA and SQIVND (reference sequence). The CDR3 runs 14 residues. The CDR3 coding sequence is TGTGCAGTGATGCGAGGGGACGGCACAGATACGCAGTATTTT. It translates to CAVMRGDGTDTQYF. The full variable domain, with the rest looked up from reference TRBV19 and TRBJ2-3, is DGGITQSPKYLFRKEGQNVTLSCEQNLNHDAMYWYRQDPGQGLRLIYYSQIVNDFQKGDIAEGYSVSREKKESFPLTVTSAQKNPTAFYLCAVMRGDGTDTQYFGPGTRLTVL.

The chain carries TRBV3-1 (or the pseudogene TRBV3-2) and TRBJ2-2, with 12 bases matching TRBD2. The CDR3 has 17 amino acids. V was clipped by 0 bases and J by 6 bases; unmatched bases: 5. CDR1 is LGHDT, CDR2 YNNKEL, per germline (reference sequence). The CDR3 DNA reads as TGTGCCAGCAGCCAAGATTCTGGACTAGCGGGGTCCGGGGAGCTGTTTTTT. The encoded protein is CASSQDSGLAGSGELFF.

The chain has TRBV2 and TRBJ1-6; D unclear. V was cut by 2 bases and J by 1 base, with 9 bases left in between. The germline CDR1 and CDR2 sequences are SNHLY and FYNNEI. This CDR3 is 16 amino acids long. CDR3 loop: CASSELRASYNSPLHF. In DNA, the CDR3 is TGTGCCAGCAGTGAACTAAGGGCATCCTATAATTCACCCCTCCACTTT.

The chain uses TRBV7-9 and TRBJ1-3, with D possibly being TRBD1 (5 bases). The V and J ends lost 5 bases and 4 bases respectively, with 9 bases between them. This CDR3 has 13 residues. Germline V CDR1 and CDR2: SEHNR, FQNEAQ (reference sequence). In DNA form, the CDR3 reads TGTGCCAGCAGCGTTGAGGGGGGAAACACCATATATTTT. Its protein is CASSVEGGNTIYF.

The CDR3 sequence: CASSSGSLWGDTEAFF. The CDR3 region has the DNA TGTGCCAGCAGCTCCGGGTCCCTTTGGGGGGACACTGAAGCTTTCTTT. The chain links TRBV7-9 to TRBJ1-1, with TRBD1 as a possible D gene (5 bases). The V end was cut by 4 bases, the J end by 3 bases, with 18 bases between. CDR3 length equals 16 residues. Germline V lookup: CDR1 SEHNR, CDR2 FQNEAQ (reference sequence).

This sequence joins TRBV9 and TRBJ2-5; D possibly corresponds to TRBD1 (6 bases). Germline CDR1 and CDR2: SGDLS and YYNGEE. V dropped 3 bases and J dropped 1 base, with 13 bases sitting between them. CDR3 length: 15 residues. As DNA, the CDR3 is TGTGCCAGCAGCGCGATAGGGGGATCCCAAGAGACCCAGTACTTC. It codes for CASSAIGGSQETQYF.

The chain is built from TRBV7-2 and TRBJ2-3, with TRBD2 as a possible D gene (7 bases). The ends were cut back, 2 bases at V and 6 bases at J, with 18 bases in the middle. Germline CDR1 SGHTA, CDR2 FQGNSA. The CDR3 covers 16 residues. CDR3 in amino acids: CASSLRNGGQTDTQYF. The CDR3 DNA is TGTGCCAGCAGCTTACGCAACGGGGGGCAAACGGATACGCAGTATTTT.

The chain has TRBV7-2 and TRBJ1-2, with TRBD1 identical over 10 bases. This CDR3 has 15 amino acids. V lost 1 base and J lost 6; bases outside the gene matches: 5. In germline, CDR1 is SGHTA, CDR2 FQGNSA. In DNA, the CDR3 is TGTGCCAGCAGCTTAGAGGACAGGGGGAGTCATGGCTACACCTTC. Its protein product is CASSLEDRGSHGYTF.

V is TRBV6-5 and J is TRBJ2-1; D is possibly TRBD2 (5 bases). V lost 7 bases, J lost 0 bases, and 10 bases lay in between. This CDR3 comprises 14 residues. Per the germline V gene, CDR1 is MNHEY and CDR2 is SVGAGI. The CDR3 DNA follows: TGTGCCAGCATATCTGGGAGCTCCTACAATGAGCAGTTCTTC. Translated, it gives CASISGSSYNEQFF.